This T cell receptor beta chain is drawn from a study of cytomegalovirus exposure and HLA in healthy donors. Whole-study results and caveats: Sequencing artifact likely explains a cluster of highly shared sequence variants. Rare sequences made up most TCRs, while some public TCRs were found in many donors.

Vbeta (60) and Jbeta (13) primers were used in the PCR. Original processing notes: Counted up in a later analysis, unique TCR beta chains came to about 83 million, with about 9.9 million shared. The data were produced by immunoSEQ multiplex PCR, yet TCRdb's version contains in-frame clones alone and is incomplete. V, J and clone size are those of that table, while D and trimming were read from the DNA. Among approximately 250,000 clones listed, approximately 84% were seen once. The V and J ends lost 4 bases and 1 base respectively, with 8 bases between them. The germline V gene has CDR1 MRHNA and CDR2 SNTAGT. This CDR3 comprises 15 residues. Concerning this clone: Its antigen remains unidentified.

The sequencing sample was made of PBMCs. This TCR was sampled from a girl aged 2-9 years in good health and CMV-seronegative. This rearrangement joins TRBV6-4 to TRBJ1-6; possibly TRBD1 for D (5 bases). CDR3 loop: CASSAGSSYNSPLHF. DNA of the CDR3: TGTGCCAGCAGTGCAGGGTCGTCCTATAATTCACCCCTCCACTTT.